Shown below are 18 T cell receptor beta chains from a single sample sequenced in a study of cytomegalovirus exposure and HLA in healthy donors. The study ran its PCR with 60 Vbeta and 13 Jbeta primers. Libraries were prepared by immunoSEQ multiplex PCR; TCRdb keeps only in-frame clonotypes and omits some of them. The sample has some 200,000 clones; more than 65% are singletons. The specimen was PBMCs. Receptors originate from a man aged 50 or older in good health and CMV-seronegative.

The chain uses TRBV9 and TRBJ2-5; D might be TRBD2 (6 bases). The CDR3 covers 13 residues. Trimming took 4 bases from V and 7 from J, leaving 14 bases between them. In germline, CDR1 is SGDLS, CDR2 YYNGEE. For the CDR3, the DNA is TGTGCCAGCAGCCCAGCGGGCCCCGCGACCCAGTACTTC. Its protein product is CASSPAGPATQYF.

The chain uses TRBV27 and TRBJ2-7; D possibly corresponds to TRBD2 (5 bases). The CDR3 loop spans 14 amino acids. CDR1 is MNHEY, CDR2 SMNVEV, per germline (reference sequence). Between the trimmed V and J ends, which lost 5 bases and 2 bases, there was a span of 13 bases. Written as DNA, the CDR3 is TGTGCCAGCAGTCCGACGTTCGGGGCCTACGAGCAGTACTTC. The encoded protein is CASSPTFGAYEQYF.

The rearrangement joins TRBV18 to TRBJ1-5, with D possibly TRBD1 on 6 matching bases. In germline, CDR1 is KGHSH, CDR2 LQKENI. This CDR3 has 15 residues. V was shortened by 4 bases and J by 4 bases, with 14 bases between the two germline ends. The CDR3, as DNA: TGTGCCAGCTCACGGGGGGCGGGGGAGAATCAGCCCCAGCATTTT. As protein: CASSRGAGENQPQHF. The full variable domain, its missing parts supplied by reference TRBV18 and TRBJ1-5, is NAGVMQNPRHLVRRRGQEARLRCSPMKGHSHVYWYRQLPEEGLKFMVYLQKENIIDESGMPKERFSAEFPKEGPSILRIQQVVRGDSAAYFCASSRGAGENQPQHFGDGTRLSIL.

With respect to this clone: Other DNA sequences in the sample encode the same CDR3. This rearrangement joins TRBV7-2 to TRBJ2-5, with D tentatively TRBD1 (6 bases). V was shortened by 5 bases and J by 3 bases, with 16 bases between the two germline ends. This CDR3 comprises 15 residues. In germline, CDR1 is SGHTA, CDR2 FQGNSA. CDR3 amino acids: CASSPQGQPKETQYF. CDR3 in DNA: TGTGCCAGCAGCCCCCAGGGGCAACCTAAAGAGACCCAGTACTTC.

The V call is TRBV7-2, the J call TRBJ2-1; D unresolved. CDR3 length equals 12 residues. Trimming took 5 bases from V and 10 from J, leaving 12 bases between them. Germline V CDR1 and CDR2: SGHTA, FQGNSA. The CDR3 nucleotides read TGTGCCAGCAGCCGCTCTGGGCGAGAGCAGTTCTTC. It translates to CASSRSGREQFF. The variable domain in full, completed from reference TRBV7-2 and TRBJ2-1, reads GAGVSQSPSNKVTEKGKDVELRCDPISGHTALYWYRQSLGQGLEFLIYFQGNSAPDKSGLPSDRFSAERTGGSVSTLTIQRTQQEDSAVYLCASSRSGREQFFGPGTRLTVL.

The chain uses TRBV5-8 and TRBJ2-5, with 7 bases aligning to TRBD2. The CDR3 has 14 amino acids. In germline, CDR1 is SGHTS, CDR2 YDEGEE. V lost 4 bases and J lost 5; bases outside the gene matches: 8. The CDR3 loop is CASSTWEGRETQYF. The CDR3 DNA reads TGTGCCAGCAGCACCTGGGAGGGGCGGGAGACCCAGTACTTC. Based on the CDR3 plus reference TRBV5-8 and TRBJ2-5, the full variable domain is EAGVTQSPTHLIKTRGQQATLRCSPISGHTSVYWYQQALGLGLQFLLWYDEGEERNRGNFPPRFSGRQFPNYSSELNVNALELEDSALYLCASSTWEGRETQYFGPGTRLLVL.

CDR3 DNA: TGTGCCATCAGTGAGTCCGGGGGGGAGGGGACAGGGTCCTACGAGCAGTACTTC. Translated, it gives CAISESGGEGTGSYEQYF. V gene TRBV10-3 combines with J gene TRBJ2-7; D possibly corresponds to TRBD1 (9 bases). CDR1 and CDR2 (germline): ENHRY, SYGVKD. Trimming removed 0 bases from V and 1 base from J, with 19 bases in between. This CDR3 has 18 residues.

The chain carries TRBV4-3 and TRBJ2-1; TRBD2 matches at 9 bases. The CDR3 covers 17 residues. V lost 0 bases, J lost 4 bases, and 7 bases stayed unmatched. Germline-derived CDR1 and CDR2 are LGHNA and YSLEER. The CDR3, as DNA: TGCGCCAGCAGCCAAGATACAGGCGGGGGGGTTTACAATGAGCAGTTCTTC. Translating gives CASSQDTGGGVYNEQFF.

This chain uses TRBV18 with TRBJ1-6; 7 nucleotides align to TRBD1. Germline CDR1 KGHSH, CDR2 LQKENI. Unmatched junction bases numbered 7, after V lost 4 bases and J lost 7 bases. The CDR3 sequence is 15 residues long. The CDR3 protein is CASSQQGIGNSPLHF. The CDR3 nucleotides read TGTGCCAGCTCACAACAGGGGATAGGAAATTCACCCCTCCACTTT.

This clone was seen once. This sequence joins TRBV27 and TRBJ2-5, with 8 bases aligning to TRBD2. Germline V gene lookup returns CDR1 MNHEY and CDR2 SMNVEV (reference sequence). The trim removed 6 bases at V and 5 bases at J, leaving 11 bases unmatched. The CDR3 spans 15 residues. CDR3 region: CASSLGDRGGETQYF. As DNA, the CDR3 is TGTGCCAGCAGCCTCGGGGACCGGGGGGGGGAGACCCAGTACTTC.

This chain links TRBV6-5 with TRBJ2-1, with D tentatively TRBD1 (6 bases). Trimming took 5 bases from V and 12 from J, leaving 17 bases between them. Germline values: CDR1 MNHEY, CDR2 SVGAGI. The length of the CDR3 is 13 residues. The CDR3 nucleotides are TGTGCCAGCAGTCAGACAGGACCCTCGTGGCAGTTCTTC. Its translation: CASSQTGPSWQFF.

The chain uses TRBV7-2 and TRBJ1-6; D is possibly TRBD1 (5 bases). CDR3 length: 14 residues. Trimming took off 4 bases at V and 7 bases at J, with 11 bases between the two ends. Germline values: CDR1 SGHTA, CDR2 FQGNSA. The CDR3 region is CASSSQGGNSPLHF. CDR3 DNA sequence: TGTGCCAGCAGCTCTCAGGGAGGGAATTCACCCCTCCACTTT.

The chain has TRBV13 and TRBJ1-1; 7 bases line up with TRBD1. This CDR3 is 12 amino acids long. The germline V gene has CDR1 PRHDT and CDR2 FYEKMQ (reference sequence). V shed 5 bases and J 6 bases; nucleotides not matched to a gene: 3. The CDR3 here is CASSVGTAEAFF. The CDR3 DNA reads TGTGCCAGCAGCGTTGGGACAGCTGAAGCTTTCTTT.

The rearrangement uses TRBV5-1 and TRBJ1-1; 8 nucleotides match TRBD1. V shed 4 bases, J shed 1 base, and the junction held 3 bases outside the gene matches. The CDR3 loop spans 14 amino acids. The V gene's germline CDR1 is SGHRS and CDR2 YFSETQ. The CDR3 protein is CASSTDRGNTEAFF. CDR3 bases: TGCGCCAGCAGCACTGACAGGGGGAACACTGAAGCTTTCTTT.

This clone was observed once. CDR3 sequence reads: CASSLGLPRSEQYF. The CDR3 coding sequence is TGTGCCAGCAGCTTAGGGTTGCCTAGGAGTGAGCAGTACTTC. The chain employs TRBV7-2 and TRBJ2-7; D is unresolved. Germline assignment: CDR1 SGHTA and CDR2 FQGNSA. Trimming cost V 1 base and J 7 bases, with 14 bases left between them. The CDR3 consists of 14 residues.

The rearrangement uses TRBV28 and TRBJ1-4; TRBD1 matches at 10 bases. Germline CDR1 reads MDHEN; CDR2 reads SYDVKM. The CDR3 consists of 16 residues. The V segment lost 4 bases and the J segment 7 bases; nucleotides outside the gene matches: 9. The CDR3 DNA sequence: TGTGCCAGCAGTTCCCTGGACAGGGGGGGAGGTGAAAAACTGTTTTTT. The encoded protein is CASSSLDRGGGEKLFF.

The chain carries TRBV1 and TRBJ2-1; the DNA was not used to check the table's D call, TRBD1. TRBV1 is deemed a pseudogene. CDR3 length: 15 amino acids. The CDR3 loop is CTSSRRGRLMYEQFF. In DNA form, the CDR3 reads TGCACCAGCAGCCGCAGGGGGCGCTTAATGTATGAGCAGTTCTTC.

The CDR3 DNA reads as TGTGCCAGTAGTATTGGGACTAGCGGGTTTAACAATGAGCAGTTCTTC. Amino acid sequence: CASSIGTSGFNNEQFF. V and J are TRBV19 and TRBJ2-1; 12 nucleotides agree with TRBD2. This CDR3 contains 16 residues. The germline gives CDR1 LNHDA, CDR2 SQIVND (reference sequence). J lost 5 bases, V lost 3 bases, and 5 bases had no gene match.